These 6 T cell receptor beta chains were sequenced from one sample in a study of cytomegalovirus exposure and HLA in healthy donors. This PCR relied on a set of 60 Vbeta primers and 13 Jbeta primers. TCRdb keeps only in-frame clones here, not all; method: immunoSEQ multiplex PCR. The repertoire includes 75,000 to 95,000 clones, around 80% of them detected once, and about 4.4% sits in the top ten. The source material was PBMCs. These receptors were obtained from a male donor in good health and CMV-seropositive.

This rearrangement joins TRBV7-9 to TRBJ2-1; 9 positions agree with TRBD2. The CDR3 is 15 amino acids. Germline values: CDR1 SEHNR, CDR2 FQNEAQ (reference sequence). Trimming removed 1 base from V and 3 bases from J; junction bases left unmatched: 1. The CDR3 region has the DNA TGTGCCAGCAGCTTAGAAGCGGGGGGCTACAATGAGCAGTTCTTC. Its protein product is CASSLEAGGYNEQFF.

This chain links TRBV7-6 with TRBJ2-5, with TRBD2 as a possible D gene (5 bases). The V gene's germline CDR1 is SGHVS and CDR2 FNYEAQ. The CDR3 runs to 19 residues. The V gene lost 1 base and the J gene lost 5 bases, with 26 bases spanning the gap. The CDR3: CASSLVIRGRGIEWETQYF. The DNA of the CDR3 is TGTGCCAGCAGCTTAGTTATCCGTGGGAGAGGGATAGAATGGGAGACCCAGTACTTC.

The V and J genes are TRBV29-1 and TRBJ1-2, with a weak D call TRBD1 (5 bases). Trimming shortened V by 7 bases and J by 11 bases, and 20 bases separated the two germline ends. Germline CDR1 is SQVTM and CDR2 is ANQGSEA. The CDR3 length is 12 residues. The CDR3 sequence is CSGEPPMEGYTF. The CDR3 DNA follows: TGCAGCGGTGAGCCTCCTATGGAGGGGTACACCTTC.

This chain uses TRBV2 with TRBJ2-6, with D possibly being TRBD1 (6 bases). The CDR3 has 16 residues. Looked up from germline, CDR1 is SNHLY and CDR2 is FYNNEI. The V gene lost 5 bases and the J gene lost 0 bases, with 11 bases spanning the gap. CDR3 in DNA: TGTGCCAGCAGTCCCGACAGGCTCTCTGGGGCCAACGTCCTGACTTTC. Its translation is CASSPDRLSGANVLTF.

The chain joins TRBV7-8 to TRBJ1-5, with TRBD1 matching over 10 bases. The ends lost 4 bases at V and 1 base at J; junction bases unmatched: 10. Looked up from germline, CDR1 is SGHVS and CDR2 is FQNEAQ. The length of the CDR3 is 18 residues. DNA of the CDR3: TGTGCCAGCAGCTCGCCGACAGGGGGCAAATGGAGCAATCAGCCCCAGCATTTT. This sequence encodes CASSSPTGGKWSNQPQHF.

The chain uses TRBV2 and TRBJ1-4, with 7 bases aligning to TRBD1. Germline CDR1 is SNHLY and CDR2 is FYNNEI. This CDR3 has 13 residues. The ends lost 10 bases at V and 5 bases at J; junction bases unmatched: 7. The CDR3: CATRDRPNEKLFF. For the CDR3, the DNA is TGTGCCACCCGGGACAGACCAAATGAAAAACTGTTTTTT.